A single T cell receptor (beta chain) is shown here with its context. This specimen belongs to a study of chemoradiotherapy in HPV16-positive cancers. Generated by immunoSEQ multiplex PCR, the TCRdb table keeps only in-frame clones and is missing some. The sample includes fewer than 25,000 clones, 80% to 95% of them seen just once. The sequence was obtained from a human donor with HPV-associated anogenital cancer. The source material was blood, sampled from a patient who underwent chemoradiotherapy.

Here the CDR3 reads CASSQIVPVGADTQYF. CDR3 sequence (DNA): TGTGCCAGCAGCCAAATCGTCCCGGTAGGCGCAGATACGCAGTATTTT. The rearrangement joins TRBV4-2 to TRBJ2-3; unclear D gene. V was trimmed by 2 bases and J by 4 bases, leaving 16 bases between them. Germline loops: CDR1 LGHNA, CDR2 YNFKEQ. This CDR3 comprises 16 residues.